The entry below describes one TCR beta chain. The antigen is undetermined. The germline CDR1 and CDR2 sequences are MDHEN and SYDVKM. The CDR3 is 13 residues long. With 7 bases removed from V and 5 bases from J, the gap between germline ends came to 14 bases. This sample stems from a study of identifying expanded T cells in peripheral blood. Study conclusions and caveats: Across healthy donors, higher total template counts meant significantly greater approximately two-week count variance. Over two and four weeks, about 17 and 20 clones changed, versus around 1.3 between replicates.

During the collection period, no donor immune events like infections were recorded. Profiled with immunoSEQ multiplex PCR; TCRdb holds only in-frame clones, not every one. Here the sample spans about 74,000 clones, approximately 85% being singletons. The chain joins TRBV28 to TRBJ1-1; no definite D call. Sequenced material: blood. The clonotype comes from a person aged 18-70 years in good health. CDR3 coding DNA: TGTGCCAGCAACCCACCGGAGAATACTGAAGCTTTCTTT. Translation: CASNPPENTEAFF.